This TCR beta chain was sequenced for a study of cytomegalovirus exposure and HLA in healthy donors. PCR primers comprised 60 Vbeta and 13 Jbeta primers. Assay used: immunoSEQ multiplex PCR; TCRdb lists only in-frame clones, some missing. This table has about 200,000 clones, almost 80% appearing once. The ends were cut back, 0 bases at V and 15 bases at J, with 24 bases in the middle. The CDR3 runs to 16 residues. Germline CDR1 and CDR2: MNHEY and SVGAGI. This sequence originates from a male donor in good health and CMV-seronegative. This chain uses TRBV6-5 with TRBJ2-1; perhaps TRBD2 as D (6 bases). Sequencing was carried out using PBMCs. CDR3 region: CASSYSSRGAGKQVFF. The CDR3 nucleotides are TGTGCCAGCAGTTACTCGAGTCGTGGGGCGGGGAAACAGGTGTTCTTC.